This T cell receptor beta chain was sequenced for a study of PD-L1 blockade in urothelial cancer. Some clones are missing from TCRdb's copy, which holds only in-frame ones; the method was immunoSEQ multiplex PCR. The repertoire has about 29,000 clones, approximately 86% of them found once; the top ten carry 1.8%. The sample was PBMCs, taken around atezolizumab (anti-PD-L1) treatment. The TCR sequence derives from a man aged 45-60 years with urothelial cancer.

CDR3 loop: CASSREYEQYF. CDR3 DNA: TGTGCCAGCAGTCGAGAATACGAGCAGTACTTC. The chain couples TRBV25-1 to TRBJ2-7; no definite D call. The CDR3 loop spans 11 amino acids. CDR1 MGHDK and CDR2 SYGVNS come from the germline V gene. The V end was cut by 5 bases, the J end by 4 bases, with 6 bases between.